This T cell receptor beta chain was recorded in a study of beta chain features in type 1 diabetes. Reverse transcription of all isolated RNA meant that expressed TCRB transcripts were sequenced. Sequencing was performed with immunoSEQ multiplex PCR; in TCRdb, only in-frame clones are kept and a portion is missing. The sample has hundreds of thousands of clones, 15% to 17% seen once; the top ten hold 0.093%. General study results and limits: Among type 1 diabetes patients, VDJ junctions had fewer insertions and more deletions. PCR might pick shorter templates more often, in the same way for patients and controls.

With 4 bases clipped from V and 4 bases from J, the junction kept 5 bases outside the gene matches. Germline-derived CDR1 and CDR2 are MDHEN and SYDVKM. CDR3 length equals 15 residues. This clone came up a few times. As yet, its antigen is unknown. Material for sequencing was naive CD4+ T cells from blood. This receptor was identified in a man younger than 35 in good health. The rearrangement uses TRBV28 and TRBJ2-5; 11 bases are a match to TRBD1. This CDR3 is CASSSPGQGAETQYF. In DNA, the CDR3 is TGTGCCAGCAGTTCCCCAGGACAGGGGGCAGAGACCCAGTACTTC.